This entry lists 18 T cell receptor beta chains sequenced from one sample in a study of T-cell memory formation after mild COVID-19. Via MiXCR, TCRdb re-called the 5' RACE reads, giving one row per CDR3 protein. Of more than 350,000 distinct CDR3 sequences in the sample, approximately 15% are singletons; the top ten hold about 22%. The sequenced sample consisted of PBMCs or a T cell subset sorted from them (not recorded which). Receptor source: a man younger than 35 who had mild COVID-19 (a few samples of this study predate the infection). Cell type and time point are not known.

There are a few counts of this clonotype. V usage is TRBV7-2 and J usage is TRBJ2-7, with D perhaps TRBD1 (5 bases). This CDR3 is 11 amino acids long. V shed 6 bases and J shed 7 bases, with 10 bases lying between them. CDR1 and CDR2 from the germline V gene are SGHTA and FQGNSA. CDR3 amino acids: CASSFSGEQYF. For the CDR3, the DNA is TGTGCCAGCAGTTTTTCAGGGGAGCAGTACTTC.

This clonotype showed up just a few times. The V gene is TRBV20-1, the J gene TRBJ1-2; D is possibly TRBD1 (5 bases). The CDR3 is made up of 14 amino acids. Trimming shortened V by 4 bases and J by 3 bases, and 15 bases separated the two germline ends. The germline V gene has CDR1 DFQATT and CDR2 SNEGSKA (reference sequence). The CDR3 DNA is TGCAGTGCTAACCCTCCAGGGATGGACTATGGCTACACCTTC. It yields the protein CSANPPGMDYGYTF.

In this sample, this clonotype turned up a few times. The rearrangement uses TRBV20-1 and TRBJ2-3; TRBD1 might be the D (5 bases). The CDR3 is made up of 14 amino acids. V shed 0 bases and J shed 2 bases, with 9 bases lying between them. Germline V CDR1 and CDR2: DFQATT, SNEGSKA (reference sequence). In nucleotides, the CDR3 is TGCAGTGCTAGAGATCCCAGGGTCACAGATACGCAGTATTTT. It is translated as CSARDPRVTDTQYF.

V usage is TRBV2 and J usage is TRBJ1-2; possibly TRBD1 for D (6 bases). This CDR3 region has 13 residues. Trimming shortened V by 4 bases and J by 9 bases, and 15 bases separated the two germline ends. Per the germline V gene, CDR1 is SNHLY and CDR2 is FYNNEI. This CDR3 reads CASSGTYRESYTF. The CDR3 coding sequence is TGTGCCAGCAGTGGAACTTACAGGGAGAGCTACACCTTC. The full variable domain, with the rest looked up from reference TRBV2 and TRBJ1-2, is EPEVTQTPSHQVTQMGQEVILRCVPISNHLYFYWYRQILGQKVEFLVSFYNNEISEKSEIFDDQFSVERPDGSNFTLKIRSTKLEDSAMYFCASSGTYRESYTFGSGTRLTVV.

This clonotype was seen at least ten times. V is TRBV5-6 and J is TRBJ2-3; 9 bases are shared with TRBD1. Germline CDR1 reads SGHDT; CDR2 reads YYEEEE. Losses at the gene ends were 0 bases for V and 6 bases for J; bases not matched to a gene: 5. The length of the CDR3 is 15 residues. The CDR3 sequence: CASSLGGQGLDTQYF. The DNA for the CDR3 is TGTGCCAGCAGCTTGGGGGGACAGGGCTTGGATACGCAGTATTTT.

This clonotype turned up a few times. The CDR3 nucleotides read TGTGCCAGCAGTTACTCGGTTCACGAACACTACGAGCAGTACTTC. As protein: CASSYSVHEHYEQYF. The chain recombines TRBV6-5 with TRBJ2-7; the D is unclear. The CDR3 is 15 amino acids. V lost 0 bases to trimming and J lost 3 bases, with 12 bases between them. The germline V gene has CDR1 MNHEY and CDR2 SVGAGI.

This chain links TRBV12-3 or TRBV12-4 with TRBJ2-3; 9 positions agree with TRBD2. The CDR3 length is 16 residues. After removal of 4 bases from V and 6 bases from J, the junction contained 11 bases not matched to a gene. The CDR3 loop reads CASSSRLAANWDTQYF. The CDR3 DNA reads TGTGCCAGCAGTTCTAGACTAGCGGCCAACTGGGATACGCAGTATTTT.

In its sample, this clonotype was seen a few times. DNA of the CDR3: TGCAGTGCTCCTAACCTTGGCGGGGACACTGAAGCTTTCTTT. Its protein is CSAPNLGGDTEAFF. The chain uses TRBV20-1 and TRBJ1-1; no clear D. Deletions cut 5 bases from V and 3 bases from J, with 16 bases between. This CDR3 comprises 14 residues. Germline CDR1 reads DFQATT; CDR2 reads SNEGSKA (reference sequence).

This clonotype was seen repeatedly, ten times or more. This chain joins TRBV12-3 or TRBV12-4 and TRBJ2-4, with a weak D call TRBD2 (6 bases). V lost 7 bases, J lost 11 bases, and 12 bases lay in between. This CDR3 is built from 11 residues. The CDR3 loop is CASTIGGVQYF. The DNA for the CDR3 is TGTGCCAGCACCATCGGCGGGGTTCAGTACTTC.

CDR3: CASSQVLGTGAGETQYF. CDR3 DNA: TGCGCCAGCAGCCAAGTCCTCGGGACTGGGGCGGGGGAGACCCAGTACTTC. The J gene is TRBJ2-5, the V gene TRBV4-1; a weak D match, TRBD2 (6 bases). Germline V CDR1 and CDR2: MGHRA, YSYEKL. The CDR3 consists of 17 residues. The V gene lost 1 base and the J gene lost 5 bases, with 20 bases spanning the gap.

J is TRBJ2-5 and V is TRBV7-8; 9 bases match TRBD1. CDR3 length: 14 residues. The germline gives CDR1 SGHVS, CDR2 FQNEAQ. The trim removed 5 bases at V and 5 bases at J, leaving 6 bases unmatched. CDR3 coding DNA: TGTGCCAGCAGCGCCGGGGACAGGGTGGAGACCCAGTACTTC. The encoded protein is CASSAGDRVETQYF.

A few counts support this clonotype. V and J are TRBV7-2 and TRBJ2-7; D remains ambiguous. Germline CDR1 SGHTA, CDR2 FQGNSA. The CDR3 consists of 12 residues. V was cut by 5 bases and J by 4 bases, with 9 bases left in between. CDR3 bases: TGTGCCAGCAGCCGCACAGCTTACGAGCAGTACTTC. Residues: CASSRTAYEQYF.

This clonotype was detected only a few times. The chain carries TRBV7-3 and TRBJ1-2; 10 nucleotides match TRBD1. The V gene's germline CDR1 is SGHTA and CDR2 FQGTGA. Trimming took 5 bases from V and 13 from J; bases not matched to a gene: 13. The CDR3 covers 14 residues. Here the CDR3 DNA reads TGTGCCAGCAGCCTGGGACAGGGGACTCGGGCATTCACCTTC. Translated: CASSLGQGTRAFTF.

This clonotype came up a few times. This chain joins TRBV6-2 or TRBV6-3 and TRBJ1-1; D unresolved. The ends were cut back, 5 bases at V and 2 bases at J, with 6 bases in the middle. The germline CDR1 and CDR2 sequences are MNHEY and SVGEGT. This CDR3 is 12 amino acids long. CDR3 in amino acids: CASSIGNTEAFF. DNA for the CDR3: TGTGCCAGCAGTATTGGTAACACTGAAGCTTTCTTT.

The rearrangement links TRBV12-3 or TRBV12-4 to TRBJ1-1; possibly TRBD1 for D (6 bases). The CDR3 contains 14 residues. Trimming took 1 base from V and 6 from J, leaving 12 bases between them. DNA for the CDR3: TGTGCCAGCAGTTTAGGCCTTGAGGGGGCTGAAGCTTTCTTT. Its protein is CASSLGLEGAEAFF.

The gene calls are TRBV20-1 and TRBJ2-5; D gene ambiguous. V dropped 5 bases and J dropped 3 bases, with 28 bases sitting between them. CDR1 DFQATT and CDR2 SNEGSKA come from the germline V gene (reference sequence). This CDR3 is built from 18 residues. The CDR3 region has the DNA TGCAGTGCTGATCGATCGAGCCAGCCGGGTCGTTTCGAAGAGACCCAGTACTTC. Encoded protein: CSADRSSQPGRFEETQYF.

In this sample, this clonotype turned up a few times. The chain recombines TRBV4-2 with TRBJ2-5; D perhaps matches TRBD2 (6 bases). This CDR3 region has 16 residues. Germline values: CDR1 LGHNA, CDR2 YNFKEQ. V shed 1 base and J shed 4 bases, with 16 bases lying between them. CDR3 bases: TGTGCCAGCAGCCAAGGACGACGACTGGAGGGAGAGACCCAGTACTTC. Translation: CASSQGRRLEGETQYF.

This clonotype occurred many times. The chain has TRBV7-3 and TRBJ2-5; 7 bases line up with TRBD1. Germline V gives CDR1 SGHTA, CDR2 FQGTGA. V gave up 5 bases and J gave up 5 bases; unmatched junction bases: 5. The CDR3 loop spans 13 amino acids. The CDR3 here is CASSPEGAETQYF. The DNA of the CDR3 is TGTGCCAGCAGCCCCGAGGGGGCTGAGACCCAGTACTTC.